The subject of this entry is one T cell receptor beta chain. Germline V CDR1 and CDR2: MNHEY, SVGEGT. V lost 5 bases and J 1 base, leaving 14 bases between the germline ends. This CDR3 has 15 residues. The draw of peripheral blood yielded roughly 9.1 milliliters from each donor. The data stem from a study of blood T cells in healthy people across ages. The second PCR ran roughly 6 to 11 cycles with a sample-barcoded 5' primer and J-beta primers. TCRdb used MiXCR to reprocess the 5' RACE reads, holding one entry per CDR3 protein. The sample shows about 1.4 million distinct CDR3 sequences, roughly 59% of them seen only once.

The chain recombines TRBV6-2 or TRBV6-3 with TRBJ2-5; D unresolved. The sequenced sample consisted of blood. This sequence originates from a man between 18 and 29 years old in good health. CDR3 sequence: CASSHQILGQETQYF. CDR3 sequence (DNA): TGTGCCAGCAGTCACCAAATTCTCGGCCAAGAGACCCAGTACTTC.